This T cell receptor beta chain derives from a study of CD8 T cells in ankylosing spondylitis. Points from the study as a whole: Seemingly distinctive of ankylosing spondylitis blood was a TCR beta motif formed by eight highly homologous variants. Those disease-linked clones were CD8+; they were also relatively rare in peripheral blood.

From the 5' RACE reads, TCRdb called clonotypes with MiXCR, one entry per CDR3 protein. The sample comprises more than 300,000 distinct CDR3 sequences, roughly 8% of which are singletons, and 14% to 15% rests with the top ten. The table lists this clonotype with a few counts. Its antigen is not known. The V end lost 7 bases, the J end lost 0 bases, and 13 bases lay between the germline ends. CDR3 size: 14 residues. Per the germline V gene, CDR1 is DFQATT and CDR2 is SNEGSKA (reference sequence). The clonotype was recovered from a male donor with ankylosing spondylitis. Input material: blood, either unsorted or a sorted T cell fraction (not recorded which). The gene calls are TRBV20-1 and TRBJ2-1; weak D call: TRBD1 (6 bases). The CDR3 nucleotides read TGCAGTGGAAGCACAGGGATCTCCTACAATGAGCAGTTCTTC. This gives the protein CSGSTGISYNEQFF.